This T cell receptor (beta chain) derives from a study of spatial heterogeneity in lung cancer. Study information: The mean occurrence of each unique TCR and UMI combination in raw reads exceeded nine.

Unique molecular identifiers, one per molecule, were present on every TCR cDNA molecule. MiXCR, applied by TCRdb to the 5' RACE reads, yields one record per CDR3 protein. This sample carries 85,000 to 100,000 distinct CDR3 sequences, more than 10% of them seen once, and the ten largest clones take over 40%. Losses at the gene ends were 4 bases for V and 5 bases for J; bases not matched to a gene: 4. The CDR3 runs to 13 residues. Germline V gives CDR1 SQVTM, CDR2 ANQGSEA. Time point specified: sample taken at primary tumor resection. Sequencing covered unsorted whole RNA taken from tumor, nontumor lung or frozen PBMC. A total of more than 65 untreated early-stage non-small cell lung cancer patients served as donors. There are a few counts of this clonotype.

This TCR was recovered from a male donor with early-stage non-small cell lung cancer. The genes are TRBV29-1 and TRBJ2-7; TRBD2 agrees at 11 bases. The sample was PBMCs, taken at surgery. The CDR3 bases are TGCAGCGTTGGACTAGCGGGGACGGACGAGCAGTACTTC. Its translation is CSVGLAGTDEQYF.